Below are 28 T cell receptor beta chains sequenced from a single sample in a study of OX40 agonist ivuxolimab in advanced cancers. Repertoires were generated with immunoSEQ multiplex PCR, while TCRdb's copy carries only in-frame clones and drops some. The table shows 70,000 to 95,000 clones, with 84% occurring only once. The specimen was CD4+ or CD8+ T cells sorted from blood, collected in a trial of the OX40 agonist ivuxolimab. All receptors come from an adult with an advanced solid tumor such as melanoma, head and neck, liver or kidney cancer.

This sequence joins TRBV19 and TRBJ2-7; possible D gene TRBD2, 6 bases. Trimming stripped 4 bases from V and 0 bases from J, with 7 bases between. CDR1 is LNHDA and CDR2 is SQIVND in the germline V gene (reference sequence). This CDR3 has 13 amino acids. In DNA form, the CDR3 reads TGTGCCAGTAGTAAGGGACTCTCCTACGAGCAGTACTTC. Translated, it gives CASSKGLSYEQYF.

This sequence joins TRBV29-1 and TRBJ1-1; D remains ambiguous. V dropped 5 bases and J dropped 4 bases, with 11 bases sitting between them. Per germline, CDR1 SQVTM and CDR2 ANQGSEA. The length of the CDR3 is 12 residues. The CDR3, as DNA: TGCAGCGTTAAAAGTGGCGGCACTGAAGCTTTCTTT. It codes for CSVKSGGTEAFF.

The chain links TRBV2 to TRBJ2-3, with no clear D. Germline CDR1 is SNHLY and CDR2 is FYNNEI. This CDR3 comprises 11 residues. The V gene lost 5 bases and the J gene lost 6 bases, with 6 bases spanning the gap. The DNA of the CDR3 is TGTGCCAGCAGTACCCCTGATACGCAGTATTTT. Protein sequence: CASSTPDTQYF.

This clone came up a few times. The chain links TRBV7-2 to TRBJ1-2; D might be TRBD1 (6 bases). V gave up 1 base and J gave up 6 bases, with 9 bases separating them. Germline lookup yields CDR1 SGHTA and CDR2 FQGNSA. This CDR3 spans 13 amino acids. Here the CDR3 DNA reads TGTGCCAGCAGCTTAGGATCAGGGGATGGCTACACCTTC. This translates into CASSLGSGDGYTF.

V gene TRBV27 combines with J gene TRBJ2-2; the match to TRBD1 covers 7 bases. Germline CDR1 is MNHEY and CDR2 is SMNVEV (reference sequence). V trimming: 2 bases; J trimming: 1 base; junction bases outside the gene matches: 1. The CDR3 loop spans 15 amino acids. DNA for the CDR3: TGTGCCAGCAGTTTACAGGGGGAGAACACCGGGGAGCTGTTTTTT. Its protein is CASSLQGENTGELFF.

This chain links TRBV11-1 with TRBJ2-5; 12 bases fit TRBD2. After removal of 4 bases from V and 5 bases from J, the junction contained 5 bases not matched to a gene. Germline CDR1 is SGHAT and CDR2 is FQDESV (reference sequence). This CDR3 has 15 amino acids. CDR3 sequence: CASSSQLAGGETQYF. The CDR3 DNA reads as TGTGCCAGCAGCTCGCAACTAGCGGGGGGTGAGACCCAGTACTTC.

The rearrangement uses TRBV11-2 and TRBJ1-2; TRBD1 matches 9 bases. The V gene end was trimmed by 4 bases and the J gene end by 4 bases; junction bases not matched to a gene: 4. The germline V gene encodes CDR1 SGHAT and CDR2 FQNNGV. The CDR3 runs to 14 residues. This chain's CDR3 is CASSSPDRGYGYTF. CDR3 DNA sequence: TGTGCCAGCAGCTCCCCGGACAGGGGCTATGGCTACACCTTC.

The rearrangement joins TRBV30 to TRBJ1-2; maybe TRBD1 (5 bases). The ends were cut back, 0 bases at V and 4 bases at J, with 15 bases in the middle. Germline V lookup: CDR1 GTSNPN, CDR2 SVGIG (reference sequence). The CDR3 is 15 amino acids. Written as DNA, the CDR3 is TGTGCCTGGAGTGTGAGTGGGGGTCTCGGCTATGGCTACACCTTC. Translation: CAWSVSGGLGYGYTF.

The genes are TRBV18 and TRBJ2-1; no definite D call. CDR1 is KGHSH and CDR2 is LQKENI in the germline V gene. The CDR3 totals 14 residues. V was shortened by 2 bases and J by 7 bases, with 12 bases between the two germline ends. DNA of the CDR3: TGTGCCAGCTCACCAGAAATCGTCAGGAATGAGCAGTTCTTC. Its translation is CASSPEIVRNEQFF. The whole variable domain, filled in from reference TRBV18 and TRBJ2-1, reads NAGVMQNPRHLVRRRGQEARLRCSPMKGHSHVYWYRQLPEEGLKFMVYLQKENIIDESGMPKERFSAEFPKEGPSILRIQQVVRGDSAAYFCASSPEIVRNEQFFGPGTRLTVL.

This clone was observed a few times. This chain links TRBV4-3 with TRBJ1-6; D unclear. Per the germline V gene, CDR1 is LGHNA and CDR2 is YSLEER. Trimming shortened V by 4 bases and J by 7 bases, and 17 bases separated the two germline ends. This CDR3 spans 16 amino acids. The CDR3 DNA sequence: TGCGCCAGCAGCCCCACCCCGGACCCCGGAAATTCACCCCTCCACTTT. It specifies CASSPTPDPGNSPLHF.

The J gene is TRBJ2-5, the V gene TRBV2, with TRBD1 as a possible D gene (5 bases). The CDR3 is made up of 12 amino acids. CDR1 and CDR2 (germline): SNHLY, FYNNEI. The germline V and J ends were trimmed by 7 bases and 4 bases, with 10 bases remaining between them. This CDR3 is CASTTDRETQYF. The CDR3 nucleotides read TGTGCCAGCACGACAGACAGAGAGACCCAGTACTTC.

The V and J genes are TRBV9 and TRBJ2-7, with a possible D match to TRBD1 (6 bases). This CDR3 is 16 amino acids long. The ends were cut back, 5 bases at V and 4 bases at J, with 22 bases in the middle. The germline gives CDR1 SGDLS, CDR2 YYNGEE. The CDR3 reads CASSETLQGHPYEQYF. The CDR3 DNA is TGTGCCAGCAGTGAGACCTTGCAGGGGCACCCTTACGAGCAGTACTTC.

This clone was observed a single time. The chain links TRBV18 to TRBJ2-5, with D perhaps matching TRBD1 or TRBD2 (6 bases each). The ends were cut back, 1 base at V and 2 bases at J, with 14 bases in the middle. CDR3 length: 16 residues. Germline values: CDR1 KGHSH, CDR2 LQKENI. The CDR3 loop reads CASSPLYEGGQETQYF. In DNA form, the CDR3 reads TGTGCCAGCTCACCACTGTATGAAGGGGGGCAAGAGACCCAGTACTTC.

The table lists this clone with a few counts. The chain links TRBV30 to TRBJ1-5; D unresolved. Germline V gives CDR1 GTSNPN, CDR2 SVGIG (reference sequence). This CDR3 has 15 residues. The germline V and J ends were trimmed by 0 bases and 1 base, with 10 bases remaining between them. CDR3 bases: TGTGCCTGGAGTGTACTGGGGTTGAGCAATCAGCCCCAGCATTTT. Protein product: CAWSVLGLSNQPQHF.

With regard to this clone: With a much larger clone just one base away, this may be a read error. The J gene is TRBJ1-6, the V gene TRBV7-2; 9 bases map to TRBD1. Losses at the gene ends were 1 base for V and 7 bases for J; bases not matched to a gene: 2. The germline gives CDR1 SGHTA, CDR2 FQGNSA. The length of the CDR3 is 15 residues. CDR3 region: CASSLGGQGNSPLHF. DNA of the CDR3: TGTGCCAGCAGCTTAGGGGGACAGGGAAATTCACCCCTCCACTTT.

This chain links TRBV2 with TRBJ1-1, with a weak D call TRBD1 (5 bases). Germline-derived CDR1 and CDR2 are SNHLY and FYNNEI. Deletions cut 5 bases from V and 9 bases from J, with 19 bases between. The CDR3 extends over 14 amino acids. DNA for the CDR3: TGTGCCAGCAGTCGGGGGACCGGGACCCCTCAAGCTTTCTTT. This gives the protein CASSRGTGTPQAFF. Complete variable domain (other parts from reference TRBV2 and TRBJ1-1): EPEVTQTPSHQVTQMGQEVILRCVPISNHLYFYWYRQILGQKVEFLVSFYNNEISEKSEIFDDQFSVERPDGSNFTLKIRSTKLEDSAMYFCASSRGTGTPQAFFGQGTRLTVV.

The chain is built from TRBV28 and TRBJ1-6, with D possibly being TRBD1 (5 bases). V was cut by 6 bases and J by 12 bases, with 12 bases left in between. There are 12 residues in the CDR3. The V gene's germline CDR1 is MDHEN and CDR2 SYDVKM. The CDR3 nucleotides are TGTGCCAGCAGGATTAGGGGATTACCCCTCCACTTT. Amino acids: CASRIRGLPLHF.

This rearrangement joins TRBV7-2 to TRBJ2-1, with 10 bases that match TRBD2. Germline V lookup: CDR1 SGHTA, CDR2 FQGNSA. J was trimmed by 9 bases and V by 6 bases; bases with no gene match: 5. The CDR3 sequence is 13 residues long. In DNA form, the CDR3 reads TGTGCCAGCAGGAGCGGGGGGGCTGGTGAGCAGTTCTTC. Translating gives CASRSGGAGEQFF.

V is TRBV9 and J is TRBJ1-2, with D possibly being TRBD1 (6 bases). The germline CDR1 and CDR2 sequences are SGDLS and YYNGEE. The length of the CDR3 is 14 residues. Trimming shortened V by 3 bases and J by 4 bases, and 13 bases separated the two germline ends. Here the CDR3 DNA reads TGTGCCAGCAGCGCGGCAGGGGCGGCCTATGGCTACACCTTC. Protein product: CASSAAGAAYGYTF.

CDR3 residues: CASSPRLENYGYTF. The DNA of the CDR3 is TGTGCCAGCTCACCACGACTTGAAAACTATGGCTACACCTTC. The genes are TRBV18 and TRBJ1-2, with unresolved D. The ends were cut back, 1 base at V and 2 bases at J, with 8 bases in the middle. This CDR3 comprises 14 residues. Germline CDR1 is KGHSH and CDR2 is LQKENI.

The V gene is TRBV2, the J gene TRBJ1-1; D unresolved. Germline V CDR1 and CDR2: SNHLY, FYNNEI. This CDR3 is built from 14 residues. V was clipped by 5 bases and J by 1 base, with 11 bases between them. CDR3 residues: CASSPPWKNTEAFF. DNA for the CDR3: TGTGCCAGCAGTCCCCCCTGGAAGAACACTGAAGCTTTCTTT.

The rearrangement links TRBV11-2 to TRBJ2-1, with 8 positions matching TRBD1. The junction had 5 bases not matched to a gene; V was cut back by 3 bases and J by 4 bases. Germline loops: CDR1 SGHAT, CDR2 FQNNGV. CDR3 size: 15 residues. The CDR3 DNA follows: TGTGCCAGCAGCTTCGGACAGGGATCATACAATGAGCAGTTCTTC. Translation gives CASSFGQGSYNEQFF.

V is TRBV29-1 and J is TRBJ2-1; D is ambiguous. The CDR3 is 13 residues long. Germline V gene lookup returns CDR1 SQVTM and CDR2 ANQGSEA. Trimming stripped 4 bases from V and 5 bases from J, with 12 bases between. This CDR3 is CSVAKVRDNEQFF. CDR3 nucleotide sequence: TGCAGCGTTGCCAAGGTGCGAGACAATGAGCAGTTCTTC.

This clone was observed a single time. This chain uses TRBV27 with TRBJ2-3; 7 nucleotides line up with TRBD1. Germline loops: CDR1 MNHEY, CDR2 SMNVEV (reference sequence). V lost 6 bases to trimming and J lost 3 bases; unmatched junction nucleotides: 15. There are 17 residues in the CDR3. CDR3: CASSQLGDSKGTDTQYF. The CDR3 DNA reads TGTGCCAGCAGCCAACTCGGGGACAGTAAGGGGACAGATACGCAGTATTTT.

CDR3 DNA: TGTGCCAGTAAGGCCGGGCCCGAAGAGACCCAGTACTTC. It specifies CASKAGPEETQYF. This chain joins TRBV19 and TRBJ2-5; D is undetermined. The CDR3 has 13 residues. Between the trimmed V and J ends, which lost 7 bases and 3 bases, there was a span of 12 bases. Germline V gives CDR1 LNHDA, CDR2 SQIVND (reference sequence). The full variable domain, with the rest looked up from reference TRBV19 and TRBJ2-5, is DGGITQSPKYLFRKEGQNVTLSCEQNLNHDAMYWYRQDPGQGLRLIYYSQIVNDFQKGDIAEGYSVSREKKESFPLTVTSAQKNPTAFYLCASKAGPEETQYFGPGTRLLVL.

The chain links TRBV4-2 to TRBJ2-1; 9 bases are a match to TRBD2. Germline V lookup: CDR1 LGHNA, CDR2 YNFKEQ. Trimming at V came to 0 bases and at J to 9 bases, leaving 6 bases not matched to a gene. The CDR3 totals 15 residues. CDR3 DNA sequence: TGTGCCAGCAGCCAAGAACGGCGGGGGGGCAGTGAGCAGTTCTTC. This gives the protein CASSQERRGGSEQFF.

The chain carries TRBV6-5 and TRBJ2-5; 10 nucleotides align to TRBD2. Germline lookup yields CDR1 MNHEY and CDR2 SVGAGI. Trimming took 5 bases from V and 5 from J; bases not matched to a gene: 5. The CDR3 runs 14 residues. The CDR3 protein is CASSRGLAHETQYF. CDR3 DNA: TGTGCCAGCAGTAGGGGACTAGCGCACGAGACCCAGTACTTC.

V is TRBV5-1 and J is TRBJ2-1; TRBD1 aligns across 8 bases. The CDR3 is made up of 13 amino acids. Germline CDR1 SGHRS, CDR2 YFSETQ. With 0 bases clipped from V and 7 bases from J, the junction kept 0 bases outside the gene matches. The CDR3 region has the DNA TGCGCCAGCAGCTTGGGACAGGGGAATGAGCAGTTCTTC. Its translation is CASSLGQGNEQFF.